Each of the 14 T cell receptor beta chains below was sequenced from the same sample in a study of graft-versus-host responses after intestinal transplantation. The table came from immunoSEQ multiplex PCR; TCRdb's copy has only in-frame clones and leaves some out. Here the sample spans 15,000 to 20,000 clones, around three quarters being singletons. Intraepithelial and lamina propria lymphocytes were isolated from graft specimens. The sample was ileum tissue, taken 104 days after intestinal transplant. All receptors come from a human patient who received an intestinal transplant, so some T cells may come from the graft donor.

This clone was recorded a few times. The rearrangement links TRBV6-5 to TRBJ2-5; D might be TRBD1 (5 bases). Trimming removed 4 bases at V and 2 bases at J, with 14 bases between. The germline V gene has CDR1 MNHEY and CDR2 SVGAGI. This CDR3 comprises 15 residues. CDR3 coding DNA: TGTGCCAGCAGTTTATCGAGGACACCACAAGAGACCCAGTACTTC. The encoded protein is CASSLSRTPQETQYF.

This chain uses TRBV11-3 with TRBJ2-3; D is perhaps TRBD2 (5 bases). CDR1 and CDR2 (germline): SGHNT, YENEEA. Trimming pared 2 bases from V and 9 bases from J, leaving 9 bases between. The CDR3 is 12 residues long. The chain's CDR3 is CASSLSGSTQYF. For the CDR3, the DNA is TGTGCCAGCAGCTTATCGGGGAGCACGCAGTATTTT.

In its sample, this clone was seen a few times. V usage is TRBV9 and J usage is TRBJ2-3; TRBD1 is a possible D gene (6 bases). The V gene's germline CDR1 is SGDLS and CDR2 YYNGEE. V was pared by 4 bases and J by 3 bases, with 15 bases between. The CDR3 extends over 15 amino acids. The CDR3: CASSQGQGWTDTQYF. The CDR3 coding sequence is TGTGCCAGCAGCCAAGGGCAGGGGTGGACAGATACGCAGTATTTT. Full variable domain (remainder filled in from reference TRBV9 and TRBJ2-3): DSGVTQTPKHLITATGQRVTLRCSPRSGDLSVYWYQQSLDQGLQFLIQYYNGEERAKGNILERFSAQQFPDLHSELNLSSLELGDSALYFCASSQGQGWTDTQYFGPGTRLTVL.

The genes are TRBV12-2 and TRBJ2-2; TRBD2 is taken as the D call from the table, unchecked against the DNA. TRBV12-2 is reported as a pseudogene. CDR3 length: 15 residues. The CDR3 loop reads CASRLGREGTGELFF. CDR3 bases: TGTGCAAGTCGCTTAGGGAGGGAGGGGACCGGGGAGCTGTTTTTT.

This clone has only one observation. The CDR3 sequence: CASTHRASGASTDTQYF. In DNA, the CDR3 is TGTGCCAGCACCCACCGGGCTAGCGGAGCTAGCACAGATACGCAGTATTTT. The chain carries TRBV27 and TRBJ2-3; 7 nucleotides match TRBD2. The V gene end was trimmed by 7 bases and the J gene end by 0 bases; junction bases not matched to a gene: 13. Germline V lookup: CDR1 MNHEY, CDR2 SMNVEV (reference sequence). This CDR3 comprises 17 residues.

This chain links TRBV28 with TRBJ2-7, with TRBD2 matching over 13 bases. The CDR3 totals 19 residues. Germline lookup yields CDR1 MDHEN and CDR2 SYDVKM. The V and J ends lost 4 bases and 7 bases, in that order; junction bases with no gene match: 19. The CDR3 loop is CASSSTSGTSGIWGGEQYF. CDR3 nucleotides: TGTGCCAGCAGTTCGACCTCCGGGACTAGCGGGATCTGGGGGGGGGAGCAGTACTTC. The full variable domain, in which reference TRBV28 and TRBJ2-7 provide the parts outside the CDR3, is DVKVTQSSRYLVKRTGEKVFLECVQDMDHENMFWYRQDPGLGLRLIYFSYDVKMKEKGDIPEGYSVSREKKERFSLILESASTNQTSMYLCASSSTSGTSGIWGGEQYFGPGTRLTVT.

CDR3 nucleotides: TGTGCCAGTAGTATCTGGGGACCCAGGGTGGATGAGCAGTTCTTC. This encodes CASSIWGPRVDEQFF. The chain recombines TRBV19 with TRBJ2-1; the D gene could be TRBD1 or TRBD2 (5 bases each). Trimming pared 3 bases from V and 8 bases from J, leaving 17 bases between. There are 15 residues in the CDR3. Germline V CDR1 and CDR2: LNHDA, SQIVND (reference sequence).

The chain uses TRBV15 and TRBJ2-7, with D possibly TRBD2 on 5 matching bases. In germline, CDR1 is LNHNV, CDR2 YYDKDF (reference sequence). The CDR3 loop spans 17 amino acids. Trimming pared 0 bases from V and 4 bases from J, leaving 19 bases between. The CDR3 region is CATSRDVGEGYGYEQYF. Here the CDR3 DNA reads TGTGCCACCAGCAGAGATGTTGGAGAGGGATACGGATACGAGCAGTACTTC.

The rearrangement joins TRBV5-1 to TRBJ1-1; D is ambiguous. This CDR3 spans 12 amino acids. Germline V gene sequence: CDR1 SGHRS, CDR2 YFSETQ. V was cut by 5 bases and J by 2 bases, with 7 bases left in between. The CDR3 DNA reads TGCGCCAGCAGTTGGGGAAACACTGAAGCTTTCTTT. Translating gives CASSWGNTEAFF. The whole variable domain, filled in from reference TRBV5-1 and TRBJ1-1, reads KAGVTQTPRYLIKTRGQQVTLSCSPISGHRSVSWYQQTPGQGLQFLFEYFSETQRNKGNFPGRFSGRQFSNSRSEMNVSTLELGDSALYLCASSWGNTEAFFGQGTRLTVV.

This chain uses TRBV13 with TRBJ1-2, with D unclear. Per the germline V gene, CDR1 is PRHDT and CDR2 is FYEKMQ (reference sequence). CDR3 length: 13 residues. V was cut by 0 bases and J by 3 bases, with 5 bases left in between. The CDR3 nucleotides are TGTGCCAGCAGCTTAGGCAGATACTATGGCTACACCTTC. Its protein is CASSLGRYYGYTF. Combining the CDR3 with reference TRBV13 and TRBJ1-2 gives the whole variable domain AAGVIQSPRHLIKEKRETATLKCYPIPRHDTVYWYQQGPGQDPQFLISFYEKMQSDKGSIPDRFSAQQFSDYHSELNMSSLELGDSALYFCASSLGRYYGYTFGSGTRLTVV.

The chain is built from TRBV4-1 and TRBJ2-3; either TRBD1 or TRBD2 may fit D (5 bases each). This CDR3 is built from 17 residues. The V and J ends lost 3 bases and 1 base respectively, with 17 bases between them. Germline values: CDR1 MGHRA, CDR2 YSYEKL. The CDR3: CASSQAGHRWGTDTQYF. The CDR3 DNA reads as TGCGCCAGCAGCCAGGCGGGTCACAGGTGGGGCACAGATACGCAGTATTTT.

This clone came up a few times. This sequence joins TRBV19 and TRBJ2-1; 9 bases align to TRBD2. J lost 6 bases, V lost 4 bases, and 4 bases had no gene match. This CDR3 spans 14 amino acids. The germline gives CDR1 LNHDA, CDR2 SQIVND (reference sequence). This CDR3 reads CASSKTSGGNEQFF. The CDR3 region has the DNA TGTGCCAGTAGTAAGACTAGCGGAGGCAATGAGCAGTTCTTC.

The genes are TRBV19 and TRBJ1-1; TRBD1 is a possible D gene (6 bases). V dropped 7 bases and J dropped 6 bases, with 15 bases sitting between them. The CDR3 is 13 amino acids. Germline lookup yields CDR1 LNHDA and CDR2 SQIVND (reference sequence). CDR3 in amino acids: CASKFLGQAEAFF. DNA for the CDR3: TGTGCCAGTAAGTTCCTGGGACAAGCTGAAGCTTTCTTT.

The chain combines TRBV4-3 with TRBJ1-2; D perhaps matches TRBD1 (5 bases). This CDR3 is built from 18 residues. V was trimmed by 2 bases and J by 3 bases, leaving 22 bases between them. CDR1 is LGHNA, CDR2 YSLEER, per germline. DNA for the CDR3: TGCGCCAGCAGCCAATCGATCCCAGGGAGTACAGGAGACTATGGCTACACCTTC. Translating gives CASSQSIPGSTGDYGYTF.